This record concerns one T cell receptor (beta chain) sequence. The antigen is unknown. The data are from a study of OX40 agonist ivuxolimab in advanced cancers. Study details: Past anti-PD-1, anti-PD-L1 or anti-CTLA-4 therapy was accepted, and roughly 42% had received some.

Study-level findings and limits: By week 6 at 0.1 to 3.0 mg/kg, blood CD4+ and CD8+ T cells had expanded clonally.

Profiled with immunoSEQ multiplex PCR; TCRdb holds only in-frame clones, not every one. The table lists around 78,000 clones, 65% to 85% of them singletons, with 3.5% to 6% in the top ten. The CDR3 spans 15 residues. Germline assignment: CDR1 SGHRS and CDR2 YFSETQ. Unmatched junction bases numbered 5, after V lost 3 bases and J lost 1 base. Sequenced here: CD4+ or CD8+ T cells sorted from blood, sampled in a trial of the OX40 agonist ivuxolimab. The chain couples TRBV5-1 to TRBJ2-3; 7 bases line up with TRBD2. The receptor comes from an adult with an advanced solid tumor such as melanoma, head and neck, liver or kidney cancer. CDR3 bases: TGCGCCAGCAGCTGGGGCGGGGGAGGCACAGATACGCAGTATTTT. It yields the protein CASSWGGGGTDTQYF.